This entry describes one T cell receptor (beta chain). Its cognate antigen is unknown. The source of the sample is a study of T cells in narcolepsy. As for the study in general: Healthy controls were enrolled alongside patients with narcolepsy type 1 or type 2. Points from the study as a whole: Some memory CD4+ repertoires had no autoreactive clone sequences. Autoreactive HCRT-specific and TRIB2-specific clonotypes were marked in same-patient CSF-versus-blood CD4+ comparisons. Healthy controls reportedly lacked the autoreactive clonotypes serially found in patients' blood.

TCRdb's table, derived via immunoSEQ multiplex PCR, lists solely in-frame clones and lacks some. The sample shows under 35,000 clones, roughly 83% of them seen only once. CDR1 SQVTM and CDR2 ANQGSEA come from the germline V gene. The CDR3 length is 14 residues. V lost 7 bases and J lost 4, with 16 bases in between. Sequenced input: CD45RA- memory CD4+ T cells from PBMCs. The V call is TRBV29-1, the J call TRBJ2-2, with D possibly matching TRBD1 (5 bases). The TCR sequence derives from a human donor with narcolepsy. This chain's CDR3 is CSALSGAGTGELFF. The CDR3 bases are TGCAGCGCCCTCTCTGGGGCAGGCACCGGGGAGCTGTTTTTT.